A selection of T cell receptor beta chains follows, all from one sample in a study of OX40 agonist ivuxolimab in advanced cancers. This table comes from immunoSEQ multiplex PCR, and its TCRdb copy is limited to in-frame clones, with some not included. The table includes some 69,000 clones, about 90% detected once. The source was CD4+ or CD8+ T cells sorted from blood, collected in a trial of the OX40 agonist ivuxolimab. The receptors derive from an adult with an advanced solid tumor such as melanoma, head and neck, liver or kidney cancer. Both conserved end residues are part of each CDR3. Fields, in order: D gene, J gene, clone size, V gene, CDR3 DNA, CDR3 protein. D genes are given only for firm matches. Clone size is given for some rows only: seen once, a few or many times, or a class if the clone is expanded.

-,TRBJ1-5,-,TRBV7-8,TGTGCCAGCAGCTTAGTGGCAGGTTGGGGCAATCAGCCCCAGCATTTT,CASSLVAGWGNQPQHF
TRBD2,TRBJ2-1,-,TRBV5-1,TGCGCCAGCTGGGAACTAGCGGGCCAATTCAATGAGCAGTTCTTC,CASWELAGQFNEQFF
TRBD1,TRBJ2-2,once,TRBV7-9,TGTGCCAGCAGCAACAGGGGGCGCGAGAAAACCGGGGAGCTGTTTTTT,CASSNRGREKTGELFF
-,TRBJ2-7,-,TRBV20-1,TGCAGTGCCAAAGTGCCCGAGCAGTACTTC,CSAKVPEQYF
-,TRBJ2-1,-,TRBV11-2,TGTGCCAGCAGCTTGGCAAGTCCCTCTTACAATGAGCAGTTCTTC,CASSLASPSYNEQFF
-,TRBJ2-3,-,TRBV6-6,TGTGCCAGCAGCCGGGGGCGCGGCACAGATACGCAGTATTTT,CASSRGRGTDTQYF
-,TRBJ1-5,-,TRBV7-2,TGTGCCAGCAGCCCAGATGGAAATCAGCCCCAGCATTTT,CASSPDGNQPQHF
-,TRBJ2-7,-,TRBV11-2,TGTGCCGGCAGTACGCGAGAGCAGTACTTC,CAGSTREQYF
TRBD2,TRBJ2-3,-,TRBV7-9,TGTGCCAGCAGCTTAGGCCTAGCGGTGGTCACAGATACGCAGTATTTT,CASSLGLAVVTDTQYF
TRBD1,TRBJ2-4,-,TRBV27,TGTGCCAGCAGGTCCGGGACAGAACTAGCCAAAAACATTCAGTACTTC,CASRSGTELAKNIQYF
-,TRBJ2-5,-,TRBV11-2,TGTGCCAGCAGCTCGTTTGGGACAACTGAAGAGACCCAGTACTTC,CASSSFGTTEETQYF
-,TRBJ1-1,-,TRBV29-1,TGCAGCGTTGGTCAGGGGCTGAACACTGAAGCTTTCTTT,CSVGQGLNTEAFF
TRBD1,TRBJ2-1,few,TRBV4-3,TGCGCCAGCAGCCGAGAGACAGGGGGCCGGGGTGAGCAGTTCTTC,CASSRETGGRGEQFF
-,TRBJ2-7,once,TRBV19,TGTGCCAGTAGTAGAACGGGGGTAAGCTCCTACGAGCAGTACTTC,CASSRTGVSSYEQYF
-,TRBJ2-1,-,TRBV28,TGTGCCAGCGGCGCTGGAACCCTATACAATGAGCAGTTCTTC,CASGAGTLYNEQFF
-,TRBJ1-1,-,TRBV5-1,TGCGCCAGCAGCTTGGAGAAGGGCCGGGCTGAAGCTTTCTTT,CASSLEKGRAEAFF
-,TRBJ2-7,once,TRBV7-3,TGTGCCAGCAGCTCCGAGGCAACCTCTAAACAGTACTTC,CASSSEATSKQYF
TRBD2,TRBJ2-1,-,TRBV18,TGTGCCAGCTCACGCCCGGGACTAGGTTTAAATGAGCAGTTCTTC,CASSRPGLGLNEQFF
TRBD2,TRBJ2-5,-,TRBV11-2,TGTGCCAGCAGCCCCCGTAGCGGGAGGCGCCAAGAGACCCAGTACTTC,CASSPRSGRRQETQYF
-,TRBJ1-5,once,TRBV9,TGTGCCAGCAGCCCGAGGGGAAGTAATCAGCCCCAGCATTTT,CASSPRGSNQPQHF
-,TRBJ2-2,-,TRBV2,TGTGCCAGCAGTCCGCTTACTAGCATCGGGGAGCTGTTTTTT,CASSPLTSIGELFF
TRBD1,TRBJ2-7,-,TRBV5-1,TGCGCCAGCAGCCTACAGGGACAGGGGGCGGGCGAGCAGTACTTC,CASSLQGQGAGEQYF
-,TRBJ1-1,few,TRBV25-1,TGTGCCAGCAGTGAATGGGGGGACACACACACTGAAGCTTTCTTT,CASSEWGDTHTEAFF
-,TRBJ2-3,few,TRBV18,TGTGCCAGCTCCCCTCTGCTGGGCACAGATACGCAGTATTTT,CASSPLLGTDTQYF
TRBD1,TRBJ2-3,-,TRBV2,TGTGCCAGCAGCCTGTTCCGGGACAGGGGGCGGACAGATACGCAGTATTTT,CASSLFRDRGRTDTQYF
-,TRBJ2-1,-,TRBV5-4,TGTGCCAGCAGCTTAACTACCAACTCCTACAATGAGCAGTTCTTC,CASSLTTNSYNEQFF